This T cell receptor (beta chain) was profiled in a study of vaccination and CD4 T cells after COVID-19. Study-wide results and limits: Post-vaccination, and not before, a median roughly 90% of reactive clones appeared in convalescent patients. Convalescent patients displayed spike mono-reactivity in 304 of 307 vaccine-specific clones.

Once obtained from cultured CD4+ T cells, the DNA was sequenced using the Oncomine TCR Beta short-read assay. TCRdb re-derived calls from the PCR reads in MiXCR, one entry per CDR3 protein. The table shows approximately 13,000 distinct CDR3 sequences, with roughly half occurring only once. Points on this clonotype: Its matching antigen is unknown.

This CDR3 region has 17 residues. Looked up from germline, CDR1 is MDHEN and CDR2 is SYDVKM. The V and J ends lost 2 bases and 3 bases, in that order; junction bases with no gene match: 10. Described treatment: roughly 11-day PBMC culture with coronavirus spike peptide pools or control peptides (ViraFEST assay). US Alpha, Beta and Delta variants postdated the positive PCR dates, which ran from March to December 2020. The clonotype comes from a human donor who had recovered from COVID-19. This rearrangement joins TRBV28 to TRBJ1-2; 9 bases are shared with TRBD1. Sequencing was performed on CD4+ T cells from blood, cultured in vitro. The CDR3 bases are TGTGCCAGCAGTTTAGGGGCGAGTGGGACAGGGTACTATGGCTACACCTTC. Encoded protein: CASSLGASGTGYYGYTF.